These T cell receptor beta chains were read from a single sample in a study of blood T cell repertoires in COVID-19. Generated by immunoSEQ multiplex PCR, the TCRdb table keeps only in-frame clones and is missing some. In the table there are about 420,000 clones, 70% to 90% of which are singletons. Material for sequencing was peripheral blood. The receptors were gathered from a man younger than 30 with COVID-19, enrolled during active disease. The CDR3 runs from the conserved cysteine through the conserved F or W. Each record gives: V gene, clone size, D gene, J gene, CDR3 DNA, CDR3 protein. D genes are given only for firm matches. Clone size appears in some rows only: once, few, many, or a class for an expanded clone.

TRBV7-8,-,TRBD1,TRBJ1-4,TGTGCCAGCAGCCAGAGCCCACAGGGGGGAGGAGAAAAACTGTTTTTT,CASSQSPQGGGEKLFF
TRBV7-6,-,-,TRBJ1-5,TGTGCCAGCAGCTTAGTCACAGGGTTCGATCAGCCCCAGCATTTT,CASSLVTGFDQPQHF
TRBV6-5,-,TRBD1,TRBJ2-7,TGTGCCAGCAGTTATACCGACAGGGCCCTTTTCTACGAGCAGTACTTC,CASSYTDRALFYEQYF
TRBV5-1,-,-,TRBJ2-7,TGCGCCAGCAGCTTTACCTACGAGCAGTACTTC,CASSFTYEQYF
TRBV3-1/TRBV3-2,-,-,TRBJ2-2,TGTGCCAGCAGCCAAGCCAGGTCTCTCACCGGGGAGCTGTTTTTT,CASSQARSLTGELFF
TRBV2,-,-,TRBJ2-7,TGTGCCAGCAGTGCTCAGGGACACACCTACGAGCAGTACTTC,CASSAQGHTYEQYF
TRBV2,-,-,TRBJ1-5,TGTGCCAGCAGCCTTCAGGGGATGGATAATCAGCCCCAGCATTTT,CASSLQGMDNQPQHF
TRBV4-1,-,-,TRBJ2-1,TGCGCCAGCAGCCAAGGAAAGTTAGAACCGGACAATGAGCAGTTCTTC,CASSQGKLEPDNEQFF
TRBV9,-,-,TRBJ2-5,TGTGCCAGCAGCTTTAGTGGCGGGGGCTTGGAGACCCAGTACTTC,CASSFSGGGLETQYF
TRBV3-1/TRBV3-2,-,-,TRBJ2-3,TGTGCCAGCAGCCAATCGGTCCGTTGGAGTACGCAGTATTTT,CASSQSVRWSTQYF
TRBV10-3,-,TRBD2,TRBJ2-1,TGTGCCATCAGTGAGTCACTAGCGGGGGGCAATGAGCAGTTCTTC,CAISESLAGGNEQFF
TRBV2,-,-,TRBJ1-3,TGTGCCAGCAGTGAAAGCTCGGGTACGGGAAACACCATATATTTT,CASSESSGTGNTIYF
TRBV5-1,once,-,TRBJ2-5,TGCGCCAGCAGCTCGCAGGGGGGTCGGGAGACCCAGTACTTC,CASSSQGGRETQYF
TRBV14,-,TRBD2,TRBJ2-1,TGTGCCAGCAGCTCAACACCGGGACTAGCTATAGATGAGCAGTTCTTC,CASSSTPGLAIDEQFF
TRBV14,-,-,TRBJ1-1,TGTGCCAGCAGCCCCTGGACAGCAGCTTCTGAAGCTTTCTTT,CASSPWTAASEAFF
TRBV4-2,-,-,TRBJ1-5,TGTGCCAGCAGCCAAGATTGGCTTGGGGTAACTAGTCAGCCCCAGCATTTT,CASSQDWLGVTSQPQHF
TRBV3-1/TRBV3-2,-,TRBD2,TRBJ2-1,TGTGCCAGCAGCCAAGTAGCGGGAGCATCATACAATGAGCAGTTCTTC,CASSQVAGASYNEQFF
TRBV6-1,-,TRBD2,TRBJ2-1,TGTGCCAGCAGTGATAGCGGGGGGGTCGGTCGCGAGCAGTTCTTC,CASSDSGGVGREQFF